Reported below is one TCR beta chain. Its antigen is currently unknown. The sample originates from a study of shared clonotypes between healthy human individuals. Study results and limitations: Larger estimated richness was generally recorded for naive subsets relative to memory subsets. The rarefaction results pointed to incomplete sorted-subset sequencing despite large depth. About 5% was the fraction of naive CD4 clonotypes found shared across four donors.

Produced via immunoSEQ multiplex PCR; TCRdb's table is partial and in-frame only. The data show a few million clones, almost 96% seen once. There are 14 residues in the CDR3. V lost 8 bases to trimming and J lost 4 bases, with 14 bases between them. CDR1 and CDR2 from the germline V gene are SEHNR and FQNEAQ (reference sequence). The receptor's source is a man younger than 35 in good health. What was sequenced was naive CD4+ T cells sorted from blood. Stated subset: CD45RA+ positively selected. This chain connects TRBV7-9 to TRBJ2-2; the D gene is possibly TRBD2 (5 bases). As DNA, the CDR3 is TGTGCCAGCGTCCGAGGGTCACCCACCGGGGAGCTGTTTTTT. Translation: CASVRGSPTGELFF.